This T cell receptor beta chain was captured by sequencing in a study of cytomegalovirus exposure and HLA in healthy donors. Per germline, CDR1 LGHNA and CDR2 YSLEER. This CDR3 spans 17 amino acids. Germline trimming cut 1 base from V and 5 bases from J; bases unmatched to any gene: 11. PCR primers comprised 60 Vbeta and 13 Jbeta primers. This table comes from immunoSEQ multiplex PCR, and its TCRdb copy is limited to in-frame clones, with some not included. The sample holds about 160,000 clones, around four fifths seen once. Turning to this clone: Its cognate antigen is unknown.

Study results and caveats: In a later analysis, donors in an Asian-associated ancestry cluster reportedly had fewer N-insertions in productive TCRs than the cohort mean. Apart from CMV serostatus, no immune exposure information was available.

V and J are TRBV4-3 and TRBJ2-3; 8 positions match TRBD2. This clonotype was sampled from a woman aged 45 to 65 in good health and CMV-seropositive. Sequenced sample: PBMCs. DNA of the CDR3: TGCGCCAGCAGCCAAGCCAGGGAAGCGGGAGACCTAGATACGCAGTATTTT. Protein sequence: CASSQAREAGDLDTQYF.